The T cell receptor beta chain described here comes from a study of cytomegalovirus exposure and HLA in healthy donors. The CDR3 covers 14 residues. Losses at the gene ends were 6 bases for V and 4 bases for J; bases not matched to a gene: 9. Healthy bone marrow donors made up the donor group. When sampled, the donors appeared nominally healthy, though they likely had unrecorded immune exposures. This clone was counted only a few times. The PCR employed 60 Vbeta primers together with 13 Jbeta primers. TCRdb's copy holds only in-frame clones and misses some; the assay was immunoSEQ multiplex PCR. The sample records over 150,000 clones, approximately 80% being singletons.

This TCR came from a man younger than 35 in good health and CMV-seronegative. The sequencing input was PBMCs. The V and J genes are TRBV6-7 and TRBJ2-7; TRBD1 matches 7 bases. TRBV6-7 is an ORF, with its function uncertain. CDR3 residues: CASSSRGKPYEQYF. The DNA of the CDR3 is TGTGCCAGCAGCTCCAGGGGGAAACCGTACGAGCAGTACTTC.